This TCR beta chain emerged from a study of T cells in Graves' hyperthyroidism and ophthalmopathy. At the level of the study: Before treatment of any kind, peripheral blood was taken at initial diagnosis.

Ten or more counts support this clonotype. Its antigen remains unidentified. Amplified TCR beta CDR3 regions came from RNA transcripts. In the first-round RT-PCR of the TCR CDR3, the HTBI primer set was used. TCRdb independently ran MiXCR on the multiplex PCR reads; one entry per CDR3 protein. The table includes approximately 710,000 distinct CDR3 sequences, 17% detected once. Study results and limitations: Most thyroid-expanded clonotypes above 0.001 were also found in blood.

Lactation, pregnancy, other autoimmune disease or uncontrolled infection excluded patients. Germline V gives CDR1 SGHAT, CDR2 FQNNGV. The CDR3 runs to 17 residues. Between the trimmed V and J ends, which lost 4 bases and 3 bases, there was a span of 19 bases. The sequence was collected from a middle-aged man with Graves' hyperthyroidism. The chain carries TRBV11-2 and TRBJ2-1; D gene ambiguous. Sequencing used blood. This CDR3 is CASSYPAARSLYNEQFF. In DNA, the CDR3 is TGTGCCAGCAGCTACCCGGCCGCGCGAAGCCTCTACAATGAGCAGTTCTTC.